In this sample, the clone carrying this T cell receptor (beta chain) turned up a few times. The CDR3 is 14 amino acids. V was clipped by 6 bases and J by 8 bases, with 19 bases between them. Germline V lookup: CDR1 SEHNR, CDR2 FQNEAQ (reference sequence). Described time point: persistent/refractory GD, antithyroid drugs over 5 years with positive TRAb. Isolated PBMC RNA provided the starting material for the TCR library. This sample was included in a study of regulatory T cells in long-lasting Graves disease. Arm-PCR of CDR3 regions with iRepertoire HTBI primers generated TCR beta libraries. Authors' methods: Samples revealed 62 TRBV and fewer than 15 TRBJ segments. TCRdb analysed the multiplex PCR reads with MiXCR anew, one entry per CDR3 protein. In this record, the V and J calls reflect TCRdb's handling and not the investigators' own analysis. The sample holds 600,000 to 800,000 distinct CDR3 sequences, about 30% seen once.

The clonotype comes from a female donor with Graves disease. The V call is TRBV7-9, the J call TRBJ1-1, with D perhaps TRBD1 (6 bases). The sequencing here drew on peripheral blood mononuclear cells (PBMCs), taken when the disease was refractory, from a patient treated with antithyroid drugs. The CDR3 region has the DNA TGTGCCAGCAGTATTACTGAGGGGGGACAAGAAGCTTTCTTT. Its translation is CASSITEGGQEAFF.